These 2 T cell receptor beta chains came from one sample sequenced in a study of breast tumors, draining lymph nodes, adjacent tissues. TCRdb recomputed calls from the multiplex PCR reads with MiXCR, one row per CDR3 protein. The top ten hold under 25% of the sample, which has over 20,000 distinct CDR3 sequences, approximately 64% seen once. Source material: tumor-adjacent breast tissue. The receptors originated from a female donor with breast cancer. Some clones in this sample may be carry-over from other donors' samples.

The chain couples TRBV15 to TRBJ2-1; no firm D call. This CDR3 comprises 13 residues. V gave up 6 bases and J gave up 4 bases, with 10 bases separating them. CDR1 and CDR2 (germline): LNHNV, YYDKDF (reference sequence). CDR3 region: CATSIRLYNEQFF. CDR3 DNA: TGTGCCACCAGTATTAGACTTTACAATGAGCAGTTCTTC.

The chain uses TRBV19 and TRBJ1-2; D is unclear. CDR3 length: 16 amino acids. The V end lost 1 base, the J end lost 4 bases, and 16 bases lay between the germline ends. CDR1 and CDR2 (germline): LNHDA, SQIVND (reference sequence). As DNA, the CDR3 is TGTGCCAGTAGTATAGTGAAGGTCAGCCGTCCCTATGGCTACACCTTC. This sequence encodes CASSIVKVSRPYGYTF.